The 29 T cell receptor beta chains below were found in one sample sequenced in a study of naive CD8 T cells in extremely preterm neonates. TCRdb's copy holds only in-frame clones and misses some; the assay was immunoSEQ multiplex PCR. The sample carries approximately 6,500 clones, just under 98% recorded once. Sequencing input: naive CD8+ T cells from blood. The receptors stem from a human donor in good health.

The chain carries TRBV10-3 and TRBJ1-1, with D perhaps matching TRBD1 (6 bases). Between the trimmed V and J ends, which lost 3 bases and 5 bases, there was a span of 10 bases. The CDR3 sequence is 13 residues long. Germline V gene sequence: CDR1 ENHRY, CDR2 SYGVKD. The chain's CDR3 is CAISDPRGTEAFF. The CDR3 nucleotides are TGTGCCATCAGTGACCCCAGGGGAACTGAAGCTTTCTTT.

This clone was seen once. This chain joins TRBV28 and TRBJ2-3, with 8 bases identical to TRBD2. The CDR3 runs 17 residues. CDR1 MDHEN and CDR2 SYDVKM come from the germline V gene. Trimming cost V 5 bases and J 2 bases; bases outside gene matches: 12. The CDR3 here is CASSPRELAEITDTQYF. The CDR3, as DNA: TGTGCCAGCAGTCCCCGGGAACTAGCGGAGATCACAGATACGCAGTATTTT.

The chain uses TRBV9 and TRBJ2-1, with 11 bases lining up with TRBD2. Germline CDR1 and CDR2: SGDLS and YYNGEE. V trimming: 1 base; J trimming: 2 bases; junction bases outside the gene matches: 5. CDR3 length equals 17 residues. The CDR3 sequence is CASSVPETSGTYNEQFF. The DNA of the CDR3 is TGTGCCAGCAGCGTACCGGAGACTAGCGGGACCTACAATGAGCAGTTCTTC.

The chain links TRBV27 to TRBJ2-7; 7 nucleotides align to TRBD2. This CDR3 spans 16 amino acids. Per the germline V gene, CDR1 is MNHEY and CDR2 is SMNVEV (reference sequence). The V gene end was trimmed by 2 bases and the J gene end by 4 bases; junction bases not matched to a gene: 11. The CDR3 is CASSLSPAGAQYEQYF. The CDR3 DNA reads TGTGCCAGCAGTTTAAGTCCGGCGGGAGCTCAATACGAGCAGTACTTC.

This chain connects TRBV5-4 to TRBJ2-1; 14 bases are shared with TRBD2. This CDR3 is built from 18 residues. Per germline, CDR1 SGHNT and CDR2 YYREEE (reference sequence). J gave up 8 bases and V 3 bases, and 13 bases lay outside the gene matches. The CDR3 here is CASSSPGLAGVGMDEQFF. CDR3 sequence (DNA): TGTGCCAGCAGCTCTCCGGGACTAGCGGGAGTAGGTATGGATGAGCAGTTCTTC.

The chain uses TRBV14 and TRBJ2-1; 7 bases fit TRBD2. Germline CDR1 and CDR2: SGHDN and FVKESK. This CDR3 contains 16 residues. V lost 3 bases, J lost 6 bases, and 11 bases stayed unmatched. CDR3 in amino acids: CASSHAGDWFRNEQFF. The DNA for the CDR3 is TGTGCCAGCAGCCACGCGGGGGACTGGTTTCGCAATGAGCAGTTCTTC.

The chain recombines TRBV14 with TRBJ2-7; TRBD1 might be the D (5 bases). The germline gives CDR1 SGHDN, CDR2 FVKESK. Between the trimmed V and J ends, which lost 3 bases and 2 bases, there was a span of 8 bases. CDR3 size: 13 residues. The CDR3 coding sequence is TGTGCCAGCAGCCAGGGGCGCACCTACGAGCAGTACTTC. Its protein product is CASSQGRTYEQYF.

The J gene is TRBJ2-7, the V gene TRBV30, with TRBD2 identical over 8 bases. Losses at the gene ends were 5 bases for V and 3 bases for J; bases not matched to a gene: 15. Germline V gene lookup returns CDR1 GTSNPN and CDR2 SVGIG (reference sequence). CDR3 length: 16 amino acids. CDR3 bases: TGTGCCTGGTCGGGGGGGGACACTTTCCCTAACTACGAGCAGTACTTC. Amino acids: CAWSGGDTFPNYEQYF.

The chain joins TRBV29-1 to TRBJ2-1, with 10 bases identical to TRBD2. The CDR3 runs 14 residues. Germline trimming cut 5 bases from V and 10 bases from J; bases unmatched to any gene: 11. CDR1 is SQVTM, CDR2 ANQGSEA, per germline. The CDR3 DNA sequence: TGCAGCGTTCTAGCGGGAGCGGTTCGAGGGGAGCAGTTCTTC. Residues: CSVLAGAVRGEQFF.

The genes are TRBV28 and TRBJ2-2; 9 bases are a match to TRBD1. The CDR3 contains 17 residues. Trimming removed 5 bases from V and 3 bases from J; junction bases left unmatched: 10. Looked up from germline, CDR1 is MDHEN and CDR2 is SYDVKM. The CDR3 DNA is TGTGCCAGCAGTGTACAGGGGGCTGAGCTCGACACCGGGGAGCTGTTTTTT. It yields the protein CASSVQGAELDTGELFF.

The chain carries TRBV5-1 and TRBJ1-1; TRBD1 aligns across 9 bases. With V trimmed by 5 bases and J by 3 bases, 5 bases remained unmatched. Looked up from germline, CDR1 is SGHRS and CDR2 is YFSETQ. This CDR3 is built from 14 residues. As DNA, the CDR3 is TGCGCCAGCAGACGGGACAGGGAGGACACTGAAGCTTTCTTT. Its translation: CASRRDREDTEAFF.

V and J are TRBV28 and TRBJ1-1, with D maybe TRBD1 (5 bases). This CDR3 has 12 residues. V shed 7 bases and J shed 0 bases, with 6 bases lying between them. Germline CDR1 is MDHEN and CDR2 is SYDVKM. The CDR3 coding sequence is TGTGCCAGCATCAGGGTGAACACTGAAGCTTTCTTT. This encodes CASIRVNTEAFF.

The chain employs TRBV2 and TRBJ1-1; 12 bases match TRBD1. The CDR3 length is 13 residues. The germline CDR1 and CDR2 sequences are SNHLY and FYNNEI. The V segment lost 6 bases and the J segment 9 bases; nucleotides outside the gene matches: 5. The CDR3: CASSRGTGGKAFF. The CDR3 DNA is TGTGCCAGCAGCAGAGGGACAGGGGGCAAAGCTTTCTTT. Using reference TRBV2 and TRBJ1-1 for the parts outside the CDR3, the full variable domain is EPEVTQTPSHQVTQMGQEVILRCVPISNHLYFYWYRQILGQKVEFLVSFYNNEISEKSEIFDDQFSVERPDGSNFTLKIRSTKLEDSAMYFCASSRGTGGKAFFGQGTRLTVV.

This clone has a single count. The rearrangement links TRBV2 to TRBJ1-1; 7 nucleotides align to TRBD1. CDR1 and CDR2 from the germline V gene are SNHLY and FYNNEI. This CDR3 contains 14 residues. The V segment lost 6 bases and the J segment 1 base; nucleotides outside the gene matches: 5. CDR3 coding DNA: TGTGCCAGCAGCGGACAGGAAGAGAACACTGAAGCTTTCTTT. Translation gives CASSGQEENTEAFF.

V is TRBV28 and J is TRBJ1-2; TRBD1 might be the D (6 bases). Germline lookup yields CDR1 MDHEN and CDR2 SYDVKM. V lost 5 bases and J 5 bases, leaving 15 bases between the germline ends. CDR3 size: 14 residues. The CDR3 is CASSHTGQTYGYTF. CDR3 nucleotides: TGTGCCAGCAGTCATACGGGACAAACTTATGGCTACACCTTC.

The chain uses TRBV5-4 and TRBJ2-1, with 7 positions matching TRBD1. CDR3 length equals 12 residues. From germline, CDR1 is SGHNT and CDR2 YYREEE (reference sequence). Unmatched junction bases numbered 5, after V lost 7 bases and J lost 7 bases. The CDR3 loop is CASRTGGNEQFF. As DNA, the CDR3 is TGTGCCAGCCGGACAGGAGGTAATGAGCAGTTCTTC. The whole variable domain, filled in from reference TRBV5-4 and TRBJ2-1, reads ETGVTQSPTHLIKTRGQQVTLRCSSQSGHNTVSWYQQALGQGPQFIFQYYREEENGRGNFPPRFSGLQFPNYSSELNVNALELDDSALYLCASRTGGNEQFFGPGTRLTVL.

The CDR3 DNA reads TGTGCCAGCAGCTTAGCAGAGGACACCTATGGCTACACCTTC. This sequence encodes CASSLAEDTYGYTF. The rearrangement links TRBV7-9 to TRBJ1-2, with TRBD1 as a possible D gene (5 bases). Germline CDR1 and CDR2: SEHNR and FQNEAQ (reference sequence). The CDR3 length is 14 residues. Between the trimmed V and J ends, which lost 0 bases and 4 bases, there was a span of 9 bases.

The CDR3 DNA reads TGTGCCAGCAGTAAACTAAGCACAGATACGCAGTATTTT. Translated: CASSKLSTDTQYF. V is TRBV27 and J is TRBJ2-3; no clear D. The CDR3 contains 13 residues. Germline V gene sequence: CDR1 MNHEY, CDR2 SMNVEV (reference sequence). The germline V and J ends were trimmed by 5 bases and 0 bases, with 6 bases remaining between them.

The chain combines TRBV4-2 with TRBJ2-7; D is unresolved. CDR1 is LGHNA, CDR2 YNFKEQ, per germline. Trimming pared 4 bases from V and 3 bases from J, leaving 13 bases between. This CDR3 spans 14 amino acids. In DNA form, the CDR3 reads TGTGCCAGCAGCCCCTCAGAACAGAACTACGAGCAGTACTTC. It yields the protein CASSPSEQNYEQYF.

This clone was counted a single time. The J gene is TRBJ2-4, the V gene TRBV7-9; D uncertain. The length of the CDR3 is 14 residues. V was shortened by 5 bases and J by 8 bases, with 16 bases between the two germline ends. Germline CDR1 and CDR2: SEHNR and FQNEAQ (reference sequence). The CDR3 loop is CASSRSESGYIQYF. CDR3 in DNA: TGTGCCAGCAGCCGGTCGGAGAGTGGGTACATTCAGTACTTC.

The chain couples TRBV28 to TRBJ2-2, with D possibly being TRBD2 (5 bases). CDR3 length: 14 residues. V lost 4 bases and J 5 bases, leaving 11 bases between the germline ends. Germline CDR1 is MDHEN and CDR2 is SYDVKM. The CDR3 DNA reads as TGTGCCAGCAGTTCCCTTACGGGGACCGGGGAGCTGTTTTTT. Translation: CASSSLTGTGELFF.

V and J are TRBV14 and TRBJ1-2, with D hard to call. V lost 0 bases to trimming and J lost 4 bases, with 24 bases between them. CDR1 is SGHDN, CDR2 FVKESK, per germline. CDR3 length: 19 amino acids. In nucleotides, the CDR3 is TGTGCCAGCAGCCAAGATTTTACCGGGTTCTACGAAAGCTTCTATGGCTACACCTTC. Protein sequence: CASSQDFTGFYESFYGYTF. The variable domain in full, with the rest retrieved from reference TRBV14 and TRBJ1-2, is EAGVTQFPSHSVIEKGQTVTLRCDPISGHDNLYWYRRVMGKEIKFLLHFVKESKQDESGMPNNRFLAERTGGTYSTLKVQPAELEDSGVYFCASSQDFTGFYESFYGYTFGSGTRLTVV.

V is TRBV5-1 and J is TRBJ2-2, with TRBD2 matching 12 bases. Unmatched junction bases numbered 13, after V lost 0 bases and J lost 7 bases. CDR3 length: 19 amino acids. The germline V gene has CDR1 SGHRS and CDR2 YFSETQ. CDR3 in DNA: TGCGCCAGCAGCTTGGCTGGGATGACTAGCGGGAGCTTTGGCGGGGAGCTGTTTTTT. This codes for CASSLAGMTSGSFGGELFF.

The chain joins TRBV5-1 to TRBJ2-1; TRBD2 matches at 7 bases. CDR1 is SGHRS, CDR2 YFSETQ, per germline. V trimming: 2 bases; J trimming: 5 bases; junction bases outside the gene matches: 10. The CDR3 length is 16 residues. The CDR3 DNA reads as TGCGCCAGCAGCTTCCATGGGTTAGCGGGCAACAATGAGCAGTTCTTC. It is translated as CASSFHGLAGNNEQFF.

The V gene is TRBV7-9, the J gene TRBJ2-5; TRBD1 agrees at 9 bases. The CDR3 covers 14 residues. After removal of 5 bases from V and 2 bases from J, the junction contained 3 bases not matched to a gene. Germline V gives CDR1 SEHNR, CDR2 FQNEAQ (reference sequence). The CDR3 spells CASSPDRGQETQYF. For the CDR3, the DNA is TGTGCCAGCAGCCCGGACAGGGGACAAGAGACCCAGTACTTC.

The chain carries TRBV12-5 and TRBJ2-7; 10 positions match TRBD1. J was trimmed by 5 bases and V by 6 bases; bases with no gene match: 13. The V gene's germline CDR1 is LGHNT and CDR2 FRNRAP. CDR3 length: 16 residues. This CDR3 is CASGETGTGVRHEQYF. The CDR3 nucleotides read TGTGCTAGTGGCGAAACCGGGACAGGGGTTCGCCACGAGCAGTACTTC.

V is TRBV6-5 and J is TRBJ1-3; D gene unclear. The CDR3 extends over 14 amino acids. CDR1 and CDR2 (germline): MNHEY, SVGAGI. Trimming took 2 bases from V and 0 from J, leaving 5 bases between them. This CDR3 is CASSYDNSGNTIYF. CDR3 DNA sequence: TGTGCCAGCAGTTACGACAACTCTGGAAACACCATATATTTT.

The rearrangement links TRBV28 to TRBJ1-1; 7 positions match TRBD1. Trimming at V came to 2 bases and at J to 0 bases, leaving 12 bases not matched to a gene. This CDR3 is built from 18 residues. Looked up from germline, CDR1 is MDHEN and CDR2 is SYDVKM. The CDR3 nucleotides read TGTGCCAGCAGTTTAGGGGGTTTGGCAGGGGGGATGAACACTGAAGCTTTCTTT. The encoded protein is CASSLGGLAGGMNTEAFF.

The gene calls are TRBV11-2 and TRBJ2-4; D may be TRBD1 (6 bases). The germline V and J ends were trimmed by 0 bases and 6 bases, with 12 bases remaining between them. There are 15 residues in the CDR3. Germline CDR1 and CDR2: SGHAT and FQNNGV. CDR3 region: CASSLDPGDPNIQYF. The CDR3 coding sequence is TGTGCCAGCAGCTTAGATCCAGGGGACCCAAACATTCAGTACTTC.